A selection of T cell receptor beta chains follows, all from one sample in a study of cytomegalovirus exposure and HLA in healthy donors. The repertoire was sequenced with immunoSEQ multiplex PCR; TCRdb's copy has only in-frame clones and lacks some. Among approximately 160,000 clones listed, 60% to 80% were seen once. Sequenced: PBMCs. These receptors were obtained from a male donor in good health and CMV-seronegative. CDR3s include the opening cysteine and the closing phenylalanine or tryptophan. D genes are given only for firm matches. Where a row states a size, it is once, few, many or the class of an expanded clone; other rows omit it.

D gene: .
J gene: TRBJ2-1
clone size: .
V gene: TRBV7-2
CDR3 protein: CASSLASSYNEQFF
CDR3 DNA: TGTGCCAGCAGCTTGGCCTCCTCCTACAATGAGCAGTTCTTC

D gene: .
J gene: TRBJ1-1
clone size: .
V gene: TRBV6-5
CDR3 protein: CASRATVRAGAFF
CDR3 DNA: TGTGCCAGCAGGGCGACAGTCCGGGCAGGGGCTTTCTTT

D gene: .
J gene: TRBJ2-1
clone size: .
V gene: TRBV5-1
CDR3 protein: CASSSGRLVINEQFF
CDR3 DNA: TGCGCCAGCAGCTCCGGACGACTAGTAATCAATGAGCAGTTCTTC

D gene: .
J gene: TRBJ1-5
clone size: .
V gene: TRBV5-1
CDR3 protein: CASSFLDIYQPQHF
CDR3 DNA: TGCGCCAGCAGCTTCCTGGACATCTATCAGCCCCAGCATTTT

D gene: .
J gene: TRBJ2-6
clone size: .
V gene: TRBV19
CDR3 protein: CASRLGDSGANVLTF
CDR3 DNA: TGTGCCAGTAGGCTCGGGGATTCTGGGGCCAACGTCCTGACTTTC

D gene: .
J gene: TRBJ2-1
clone size: .
V gene: TRBV10-3
CDR3 protein: CAISGGGSRYNEQFF
CDR3 DNA: TGTGCCATCAGTGGCGGGGGCAGCCGATACAATGAGCAGTTCTTC

D gene: TRBD2
J gene: TRBJ2-3
clone size: .
V gene: TRBV6-4
CDR3 protein: CASSGSGGADTQYF
CDR3 DNA: TGTGCCAGCAGTGGAAGCGGGGGGGCAGATACGCAGTATTTT

D gene: TRBD1
J gene: TRBJ2-3
clone size: once
V gene: TRBV5-1
CDR3 protein: CASSGWTGGAGDTQYF
CDR3 DNA: TGCGCCAGCAGCGGATGGACAGGGGGAGCGGGAGATACGCAGTATTTT

D gene: .
J gene: TRBJ2-5
clone size: few
V gene: TRBV5-8
CDR3 protein: CASSPEGHRAVRETQYF
CDR3 DNA: TGTGCCAGCAGCCCGGAGGGGCACCGTGCGGTCCGGGAGACCCAGTACTTC

D gene: .
J gene: TRBJ2-5
clone size: once
V gene: TRBV14
CDR3 protein: CASSQAGIETQYF
CDR3 DNA: TGTGCCAGCAGCCAAGCGGGGATAGAGACCCAGTACTTC

D gene: TRBD1
J gene: TRBJ1-1
clone size: .
V gene: TRBV5-6
CDR3 protein: CASSLPNRGTEAFF
CDR3 DNA: TGTGCCAGCAGCTTGCCAAACAGGGGCACTGAAGCTTTCTTT

D gene: .
J gene: TRBJ2-7
clone size: .
V gene: TRBV5-1
CDR3 protein: CASSWGDEAQYF
CDR3 DNA: TGCGCCAGCAGCTGGGGGGACGAGGCCCAGTACTTC

D gene: .
J gene: TRBJ1-1
clone size: .
V gene: TRBV2
CDR3 protein: CASSPRRQVDGTEAFF
CDR3 DNA: TGTGCCAGCAGCCCAAGAAGACAGGTTGATGGGACTGAAGCTTTCTTT

D gene: .
J gene: TRBJ2-3
clone size: .
V gene: TRBV7-9
CDR3 protein: CSSSFLGGKGGTDTQYF
CDR3 DNA: TGTTCCAGCAGCTTCCTGGGGGGGAAGGGGGGCACAGATACGCAGTATTTT

D gene: .
J gene: TRBJ1-2
clone size: once
V gene: TRBV18
CDR3 protein: CASSPAEALMSGYTF
CDR3 DNA: TGTGCCAGCTCACCAGCCGAGGCCTTGATGAGCGGCTACACCTTC

D gene: TRBD2
J gene: TRBJ2-7
clone size: .
V gene: TRBV9
CDR3 protein: CASSVEFRREGHHEQYF
CDR3 DNA: TGTGCCAGCAGCGTAGAATTTCGGCGGGAGGGCCACCACGAGCAGTACTTC

D gene: TRBD2
J gene: TRBJ2-1
clone size: few
V gene: TRBV5-4
CDR3 protein: CASSLAQTSVNEQFF
CDR3 DNA: TGTGCCAGCAGCTTGGCCCAGACTAGCGTCAATGAGCAGTTCTTC

D gene: .
J gene: TRBJ2-5
clone size: .
V gene: TRBV9
CDR3 protein: CASSVQGHQETQYF
CDR3 DNA: TGTGCCAGCAGCGTACAGGGGCACCAAGAGACCCAGTACTTC

D gene: .
J gene: TRBJ2-4
clone size: .
V gene: TRBV6-6
CDR3 protein: CASSTLRAGNIQYF
CDR3 DNA: TGTGCCAGCAGCACCCTTCGAGCAGGAAACATTCAGTACTTC

D gene: TRBD2
J gene: TRBJ2-3
clone size: .
V gene: TRBV11-2
CDR3 protein: CASSPSGRGTDTQYF
CDR3 DNA: TGTGCCAGCAGTCCTAGCGGGAGAGGCACAGATACGCAGTATTTT

D gene: .
J gene: TRBJ2-5
clone size: .
V gene: TRBV11-1
CDR3 protein: CASSLVSETQYF
CDR3 DNA: TGTGCCAGCAGCTTAGTCTCCGAGACCCAGTACTTC

D gene: TRBD1
J gene: TRBJ1-1
clone size: .
V gene: TRBV7-6
CDR3 protein: CASSFGQGGEAFF
CDR3 DNA: TGTGCCAGCAGCTTCGGACAGGGCGGTGAAGCTTTCTTT

D gene: .
J gene: TRBJ2-5
clone size: .
V gene: TRBV6-5
CDR3 protein: CASSYKDSQETQYF
CDR3 DNA: TGTGCCAGCAGTTATAAAGACTCCCAAGAGACCCAGTACTTC

D gene: .
J gene: TRBJ1-5
clone size: .
V gene: TRBV21-1
CDR3 protein: CASSKRGQVCKENQPQHF
CDR3 DNA: TGTGCCAGCAGCAAACGAGGACAGGTCTGTAAAGAGAATCAGCCCCAGCATTTT

D gene: TRBD1
J gene: TRBJ1-2
clone size: .
V gene: TRBV5-1
CDR3 protein: CASRAGTGESYTF
CDR3 DNA: TGCGCCAGCAGGGCAGGGACAGGGGAGAGCTACACCTTC

D gene: TRBD1
J gene: TRBJ1-2
clone size: few
V gene: TRBV30
CDR3 protein: CAWSAGTAYGYTF
CDR3 DNA: TGTGCCTGGAGTGCCGGGACAGCCTATGGCTACACCTTC

D gene: .
J gene: TRBJ1-6
clone size: .
V gene: TRBV18
CDR3 protein: CASSLGRGKDSPLHF
CDR3 DNA: TGTGCCAGCTCACTCGGACGGGGGAAGGATTCACCCCTCCACTTT

D gene: .
J gene: TRBJ2-7
clone size: .
V gene: TRBV28
CDR3 protein: CASQGSRYEQYF
CDR3 DNA: TGTGCCTCACAGGGTTCTCGCTACGAGCAGTACTTC

D gene: .
J gene: TRBJ1-1
clone size: .
V gene: TRBV5-1
CDR3 protein: CASSLGAGRTEAFF
CDR3 DNA: TGCGCCAGCAGCTTGGGGGCAGGGCGTACTGAAGCTTTCTTT

D gene: TRBD1
J gene: TRBJ1-1
clone size: few
V gene: TRBV19
CDR3 protein: CASSLGAGDRKLNTEAFF
CDR3 DNA: TGTGCCAGTAGTCTGGGGGCGGGGGACAGGAAATTGAACACTGAAGCTTTCTTT

D gene: TRBD2
J gene: TRBJ2-1
clone size: .
V gene: TRBV5-1
CDR3 protein: CASSVTSSNEQFF
CDR3 DNA: TGCGCCAGCAGCGTGACTAGCAGCAATGAGCAGTTCTTC

D gene: .
J gene: TRBJ2-3
clone size: .
V gene: TRBV14
CDR3 protein: CASSQARSEDTQYF
CDR3 DNA: TGTGCCAGCAGCCAAGCGCGGTCGGAAGATACGCAGTATTTT

D gene: TRBD2
J gene: TRBJ2-7
clone size: .
V gene: TRBV5-4
CDR3 protein: CASSLGAGEASEQYF
CDR3 DNA: TGTGCCAGCAGCTTGGGAGCGGGAGAGGCTAGCGAGCAGTACTTC

D gene: TRBD1
J gene: TRBJ1-2
clone size: .
V gene: TRBV19
CDR3 protein: CATIPGQGVGNYGYTF
CDR3 DNA: TGTGCCACTATTCCGGGACAGGGTGTCGGCAACTATGGCTACACCTTC

D gene: TRBD1
J gene: TRBJ1-2
clone size: .
V gene: TRBV7-2
CDR3 protein: CASSFTDRGRDGYTF
CDR3 DNA: TGTGCCAGCAGCTTCACCGACAGGGGGCGAGATGGCTACACCTTC

D gene: .
J gene: TRBJ1-2
clone size: .
V gene: TRBV2
CDR3 protein: CASSEFMRGETGGYGYTF
CDR3 DNA: TGTGCCAGCAGTGAATTTATGAGAGGCGAGACAGGCGGGTATGGCTACACCTTC

D gene: TRBD1
J gene: TRBJ2-7
clone size: .
V gene: TRBV7-9
CDR3 protein: CASSLETGGAKEQYF
CDR3 DNA: TGTGCCAGCAGCTTAGAAACAGGGGGCGCGAAAGAGCAGTACTTC

D gene: TRBD2
J gene: TRBJ2-3
clone size: few
V gene: TRBV9
CDR3 protein: CASSPRTRRNDTQYF
CDR3 DNA: TGTGCCAGCAGCCCCCGGACTAGGCGTAATGATACGCAGTATTTT

D gene: TRBD2
J gene: TRBJ2-3
clone size: .
V gene: TRBV2
CDR3 protein: CASRDGTSGYTDTQYF
CDR3 DNA: TGTGCCAGCAGGGACGGGACTAGCGGATACACAGATACGCAGTATTTT

D gene: .
J gene: TRBJ1-5
clone size: .
V gene: TRBV7-3
CDR3 protein: CASSDQFNQPQHF
CDR3 DNA: TGTGCCAGCAGCGATCAGTTCAATCAGCCCCAGCATTTT

D gene: TRBD1
J gene: TRBJ2-7
clone size: .
V gene: TRBV7-8
CDR3 protein: CASNRDRGNEQYF
CDR3 DNA: TGTGCCAGCAACCGGGACAGGGGGAACGAGCAGTACTTC